The 13 T cell receptor beta chains given below trace back to one sample, sequenced in a study of T cells in Graves' hyperthyroidism and ophthalmopathy. TCR beta CDR3 regions were amplified from RNA transcripts. The study used the HTBI primer set for a first-round RT-PCR of the TCR CDR3. TCRdb recomputed calls from the multiplex PCR reads with MiXCR, one row per CDR3 protein. The top ten hold approximately 30% of the sample, which has under 300,000 distinct CDR3 sequences, less than 30% seen once. Sequencing was performed on blood. The receptors originated from a man aged 35 to 55 with Graves' hyperthyroidism that later progressed to Graves' ophthalmopathy.

There are many counts of this clonotype. The gene calls are TRBV12-3 or TRBV12-4 and TRBJ2-5; 8 bases map to TRBD1. V lost 6 bases and J lost 5; bases outside the gene matches: 11. There are 15 residues in the CDR3. The CDR3 DNA reads TGTGCCAGCAGCCCCGACAGGGGTGGAGAGGAGACCCAGTACTTC. It yields the protein CASSPDRGGEETQYF.

This clonotype appeared many times. This chain joins TRBV11-1 and TRBJ1-1, with a possible D match to TRBD1 (5 bases). The CDR3 has 13 amino acids. Trimming left V 2 bases short and J 4 bases short, with 8 bases between. CDR1 is SGHAT, CDR2 FQDESV, per germline (reference sequence). CDR3 sequence: CASSLYGATEAFF. The CDR3 bases are TGTGCCAGCAGCTTATACGGGGCCACTGAAGCTTTCTTT.

This clonotype has ten or more counts. V gene TRBV19 combines with J gene TRBJ2-2; 13 bases map to TRBD2. The germline V gene has CDR1 LNHDA and CDR2 SQIVND (reference sequence). The CDR3 runs to 15 residues. With 5 bases clipped from V and 6 bases from J, the junction kept 3 bases outside the gene matches. The CDR3: CASSPTSGRAGELFF. CDR3 bases: TGTGCCAGTAGTCCCACTAGCGGGAGGGCCGGGGAGCTGTTTTTT.

There are many counts of this clonotype. V and J are TRBV12-3 or TRBV12-4 and TRBJ1-2; D is possibly TRBD1 (6 bases). V was trimmed by 6 bases and J by 3 bases, leaving 11 bases between them. The CDR3 is 13 amino acids. CDR3 amino acids: CASSQGQYYGYTF. The CDR3 nucleotides read TGTGCCAGCAGCCAAGGACAGTACTATGGCTACACCTTC.

This clonotype appeared many times. The rearrangement joins TRBV6-2 or TRBV6-3 to TRBJ2-3; D gene ambiguous. Trimming shortened V by 2 bases and J by 6 bases, and 24 bases separated the two germline ends. This CDR3 is built from 18 residues. Germline V CDR1 and CDR2: MNHEY, SVGEGT. CDR3 residues: CASSYRIGPESAHDTQYF. The CDR3, as DNA: TGTGCCAGCAGTTACCGAATAGGACCGGAGTCCGCTCACGATACGCAGTATTTT.

This clonotype has ten or more counts. The chain has TRBV6-5 and TRBJ1-1; TRBD1 aligns across 7 bases. Trimming at V came to 7 bases and at J to 4 bases, leaving 9 bases not matched to a gene. CDR1 MNHEY and CDR2 SVGAGI come from the germline V gene. CDR3 length equals 14 residues. The CDR3 loop reads CASKRTRDSTEAFF. CDR3 sequence (DNA): TGTGCCAGCAAACGTACCAGGGACAGCACTGAAGCTTTCTTT.

The sample holds many counts of this clonotype. The V and J genes are TRBV20-1 and TRBJ2-7; TRBD2 is a possible D gene (5 bases). The CDR3 runs to 13 residues. Germline lookup yields CDR1 DFQATT and CDR2 SNEGSKA (reference sequence). The germline V and J ends were trimmed by 1 base and 6 bases, with 13 bases remaining between them. The CDR3 here is CSARAYTRGEQYF. The CDR3 region has the DNA TGCAGTGCTAGAGCATATACACGGGGCGAGCAGTACTTC.

At least ten counts were recorded for this clonotype. The rearrangement links TRBV7-3 to TRBJ2-4; TRBD1 is a possible D gene (7 bases). With 5 bases removed from V and 5 bases from J, the gap between germline ends came to 10 bases. The CDR3 has 13 amino acids. Per germline, CDR1 SGHTA and CDR2 FQGTGA. The DNA of the CDR3 is TGTGCCAGCAGCGCAGGGGGGCAAAACATTCAGTACTTC. Protein: CASSAGGQNIQYF.

This clonotype has at least ten counts. The V call is TRBV12-3 or TRBV12-4, the J call TRBJ2-2; D is unclear. The length of the CDR3 is 13 residues. V lost 6 bases to trimming and J lost 10 bases, with 15 bases between them. The CDR3 nucleotides read TGTGCCAGCAGCCTCGATCCCCATGAGGAGCTGTTTTTT. Amino acid sequence: CASSLDPHEELFF.

The chain combines TRBV11-2 with TRBJ2-3; no clear D. This CDR3 has 15 amino acids. Germline assignment: CDR1 SGHAT and CDR2 FQNNGV. Trimming removed 5 bases from V and 2 bases from J, with 14 bases in between. The CDR3 coding sequence is TGTGCCAGCAGCGCCGTAGGCTCCTACACAGATACGCAGTATTTT. Encoded protein: CASSAVGSYTDTQYF.

This clonotype was seen ten or more times. The V call is TRBV30, the J call TRBJ1-2; no definite D call. This CDR3 has 14 residues. Germline V gene lookup returns CDR1 GTSNPN and CDR2 SVGIG (reference sequence). V gave up 3 bases and J gave up 0 bases, with 11 bases separating them. CDR3 nucleotides: TGTGCCTGGAGCCGACCTCGGGCTAACTATGGCTACACCTTC. Translated: CAWSRPRANYGYTF.

This clonotype was recorded a few times. V is TRBV29-1 and J is TRBJ2-7; 7 bases fit TRBD2. The CDR3 spans 12 residues. With V trimmed by 0 bases and J by 6 bases, 2 bases remained unmatched. Germline V CDR1 and CDR2: SQVTM, ANQGSEA. The CDR3 region has the DNA TGCAGCGTTGAAGATGGGGAGGGCGAGCAGTACTTC. Protein sequence: CSVEDGEGEQYF.

In this sample, this clonotype turned up a few times. A junction boundary mismatches the germline segment, possibly from a read error. J is TRBJ1-1 and V is TRBV15; a possible D gene is TRBD1 (5 bases). The CDR3 totals 14 residues. CDR1 is LNHNV and CDR2 is YYDKDF in the germline V gene (reference sequence). The DNA for the CDR3 is TGTGTCACCAGCAGAGATCTGTTTGGGGGTGAAGCTTTCTTT. Translated, it gives CVTSRDLFGGEAFF.